A single sample is the source of the 30 T cell receptor beta chains below, sequenced in a study of shared clonotypes between healthy human individuals. Clones were read by immunoSEQ multiplex PCR, and TCRdb kept only the in-frame ones, dropping some. The table includes millions of clones, about 95% detected once. Sequencing used naive CD4+ T cells sorted from blood. The subset denotes: CD45RA+ positively selected. All receptors come from a man younger than 35 in good health.

The V and J genes are TRBV2 and TRBJ1-3; 8 positions agree with TRBD1. The CDR3 is 15 amino acids. Germline values: CDR1 SNHLY, CDR2 FYNNEI. Losses at the gene ends were 8 bases for V and 4 bases for J; bases not matched to a gene: 10. The CDR3 nucleotides read TGTGCCAGCGGGGCAGACAGGGGTCCAGGAAACACCATATATTTT. This codes for CASGADRGPGNTIYF.

The chain is built from TRBV5-5 and TRBJ2-2; 11 nucleotides agree with TRBD2. Germline CDR1 and CDR2: SGHKS and YYEKEE (reference sequence). CDR3 length: 16 amino acids. The junction had 6 bases not matched to a gene; V was cut back by 4 bases and J by 4 bases. The CDR3 sequence: CASSQTSGKVTGELFF. CDR3 nucleotide sequence: TGTGCCAGCAGCCAGACTAGCGGGAAGGTCACCGGGGAGCTGTTTTTT. Full variable domain (outside the CDR3, taken from reference TRBV5-5 and TRBJ2-2): DAGVTQSPTHLIKTRGQQVTLRCSPISGHKSVSWYQQVLGQGPQFIFQYYEKEERGRGNFPDRFSARQFPNYSSELNVNALLLGDSALYLCASSQTSGKVTGELFFGEGSRLTVL.

This chain joins TRBV27 and TRBJ1-1; D is possibly TRBD1 (6 bases). V lost 2 bases and J lost 0, with 10 bases in between. CDR3 length: 15 amino acids. Germline CDR1 and CDR2: MNHEY and SMNVEV (reference sequence). CDR3 sequence: CASSLTGLMNTEAFF. As DNA, the CDR3 is TGTGCCAGCAGTTTAACAGGGTTAATGAACACTGAAGCTTTCTTT.

For this clone: Within the sample, other DNA sequences also encode this same CDR3. The chain recombines TRBV6-5 with TRBJ2-2; tentatively, D is TRBD2 (5 bases). The CDR3 is made up of 13 amino acids. CDR1 and CDR2 (germline): MNHEY, SVGAGI. The V end lost 5 bases, the J end lost 6 bases, and 10 bases lay between the germline ends. As DNA, the CDR3 is TGTGCCAGCAGTCCAACTAGTCCCGGGGAGCTGTTTTTT. Its translation is CASSPTSPGELFF.

The V call is TRBV29-1, the J call TRBJ2-3, with D possibly TRBD2 on 6 matching bases. Deletions cut 5 bases from V and 0 bases from J, with 12 bases between. The germline CDR1 and CDR2 sequences are SQVTM and ANQGSEA. The CDR3 loop spans 14 amino acids. CDR3 nucleotides: TGCAGCGTTATCTTGGGGGGTAGCACAGATACGCAGTATTTT. It is translated as CSVILGGSTDTQYF.

This chain uses TRBV5-4 with TRBJ1-1, with a possible D match to TRBD1 (5 bases). Trimming stripped 6 bases from V and 2 bases from J, with 14 bases between. This CDR3 comprises 14 residues. Per the germline V gene, CDR1 is SGHNT and CDR2 is YYREEE (reference sequence). CDR3 sequence: CASTGDWLNTEAFF. The CDR3 nucleotides read TGTGCCAGCACGGGGGACTGGCTTAACACTGAAGCTTTCTTT.

The gene calls are TRBV19 and TRBJ1-5; tentatively, D is TRBD1 (5 bases). This CDR3 has 16 amino acids. Trimming removed 6 bases at V and 3 bases at J, with 18 bases between. Germline lookup yields CDR1 LNHDA and CDR2 SQIVND (reference sequence). The DNA for the CDR3 is TGTGCCAGTAGCTTGACCCCCGGCAGGGACAATCAGCCCCAGCATTTT. This translates into CASSLTPGRDNQPQHF. The complete variable domain, with remaining parts taken from reference TRBV19 and TRBJ1-5, reads DGGITQSPKYLFRKEGQNVTLSCEQNLNHDAMYWYRQDPGQGLRLIYYSQIVNDFQKGDIAEGYSVSREKKESFPLTVTSAQKNPTAFYLCASSLTPGRDNQPQHFGDGTRLSIL.

The chain joins TRBV1 to TRBJ2-1; TRBD2, the table's D call, lacks a check against the DNA. TRBV1 is deemed a pseudogene. The CDR3 totals 14 residues. CDR3 region: CTSSQGLAGSCQFF. CDR3 nucleotides: TGCACCAGCAGCCAAGGGCTAGCGGGTTCCTGTCAGTTCTTC.

The CDR3 region has the DNA TGTGCCAGCAGTTACGGGGGACAGGGTAATTCACCCCTCCACTTT. It translates to CASSYGGQGNSPLHF. The chain combines TRBV6-5 with TRBJ1-6; 9 bases are a match to TRBD1. The CDR3 contains 15 residues. Germline V gene lookup returns CDR1 MNHEY and CDR2 SVGAGI. Losses at the gene ends were 2 bases for V and 6 bases for J; bases not matched to a gene: 2.

The rearrangement uses TRBV11-3 and TRBJ2-1; D possibly uses TRBD1 or TRBD2 (6 bases each). Germline loops: CDR1 SGHNT, CDR2 YENEEA. Trimming left V 1 base short and J 5 bases short, with 12 bases between. This CDR3 has 15 amino acids. DNA of the CDR3: TGTGCCAGCAGCTTAGTGGCGGGACAAAACAATGAGCAGTTCTTC. Translating it yields CASSLVAGQNNEQFF.

V usage is TRBV2 and J usage is TRBJ1-6; the match to TRBD1 covers 7 bases. Trimming took 8 bases from V and 10 from J; bases not matched to a gene: 2. Germline V gene data show CDR1 as SNHLY and CDR2 as FYNNEI. CDR3 length equals 11 residues. Written as DNA, the CDR3 is TGTGCCAGCCGGGACAGCTCACCCCTCCACTTT. Amino acid sequence: CASRDSSPLHF.

This chain connects TRBV6-5 to TRBJ2-7; D perhaps matches TRBD1 (6 bases). Per germline, CDR1 MNHEY and CDR2 SVGAGI. The CDR3 runs to 13 residues. V dropped 8 bases and J dropped 6 bases, with 17 bases sitting between them. Here the CDR3 DNA reads TGTGCCAGCGAAGACAGGAGAACTGGCGAGCAGTACTTC. The encoded protein is CASEDRRTGEQYF.

The rearrangement uses TRBV30 and TRBJ1-2; D not certain. V was pared by 1 base and J by 8 bases, with 11 bases between. The germline gives CDR1 GTSNPN, CDR2 SVGIG (reference sequence). The CDR3 sequence is 12 residues long. In DNA, the CDR3 is TGTGCCTGGAGTGGGACGATCGGCGGCTACACCTTC. Its translation: CAWSGTIGGYTF.

This chain uses TRBV9 with TRBJ2-7; 7 bases match TRBD2. V trimming: 0 bases; J trimming: 3 bases; junction bases outside the gene matches: 6. The CDR3 has 15 residues. The germline V gene has CDR1 SGDLS and CDR2 YYNGEE. The CDR3 loop reads CASSVAPLADYEQYF. The DNA of the CDR3 is TGTGCCAGCAGCGTAGCTCCTCTAGCGGACTACGAGCAGTACTTC.

The chain couples TRBV19 to TRBJ1-2, with D tentatively TRBD1 (5 bases). The germline CDR1 and CDR2 sequences are LNHDA and SQIVND (reference sequence). V was clipped by 0 bases and J by 4 bases, with 6 bases between them. The CDR3 covers 13 residues. CDR3 in amino acids: CASSIDQGYGYTF. The CDR3 DNA follows: TGTGCCAGTAGTATAGACCAGGGCTATGGCTACACCTTC.

V gene TRBV28 combines with J gene TRBJ2-3; D gene uncertain. The CDR3 loop spans 15 amino acids. CDR1 is MDHEN, CDR2 SYDVKM, per germline. V was trimmed by 5 bases and J by 4 bases, leaving 16 bases between them. The CDR3 loop is CASSPLPLRADTQYF. The CDR3 coding sequence is TGTGCCAGCAGTCCGCTCCCACTAAGAGCAGATACGCAGTATTTT.

V usage is TRBV6-1 and J usage is TRBJ2-7; D might be TRBD1 or TRBD2, each matching 5 bases. The V gene lost 2 bases and the J gene lost 10 bases, with 15 bases spanning the gap. The length of the CDR3 is 13 residues. CDR1 and CDR2 from the germline V gene are MNHNS and SASEGT. The CDR3 DNA reads TGTGCCAGCAGTGAAAGTTTTATGGGACCCCAGTACTTC. Protein sequence: CASSESFMGPQYF.

The J gene is TRBJ2-5, the V gene TRBV28; TRBD2 is a possible D gene (5 bases). V lost 4 bases and J lost 7, with 13 bases in between. Germline values: CDR1 MDHEN, CDR2 SYDVKM. The CDR3 covers 13 residues. This CDR3 reads CASSSGLVGTQYF. The CDR3 DNA reads as TGTGCCAGCAGTTCCGGACTCGTGGGGACCCAGTACTTC.

The chain employs TRBV6-6 and TRBJ2-1; 7 bases align to TRBD2. In germline, CDR1 is MNHNY, CDR2 SVGAGI (reference sequence). V trimming: 7 bases; J trimming: 4 bases; junction bases outside the gene matches: 4. The CDR3 sequence is 13 residues long. The CDR3: CASMGGFYNEQFF. DNA for the CDR3: TGTGCCAGCATGGGGGGGTTTTACAATGAGCAGTTCTTC.

The chain couples TRBV28 to TRBJ2-1; D uncertain. The CDR3 is made up of 14 amino acids. Trimming took off 8 bases at V and 5 bases at J, with 16 bases between the two ends. CDR1 and CDR2 (germline): MDHEN, SYDVKM. The CDR3 DNA reads as TGTGCCAGCTTATGGGATCGTAACGACAATGAGCAGTTCTTC. It is translated as CASLWDRNDNEQFF. Full variable domain (rest looked up from reference TRBV28 and TRBJ2-1): DVKVTQSSRYLVKRTGEKVFLECVQDMDHENMFWYRQDPGLGLRLIYFSYDVKMKEKGDIPEGYSVSREKKERFSLILESASTNQTSMYLCASLWDRNDNEQFFGPGTRLTVL.

This clone was picked up many times. This chain links TRBV30 with TRBJ1-5; TRBD1 matches 7 bases. Germline V gives CDR1 GTSNPN, CDR2 SVGIG (reference sequence). V trimming: 0 bases; J trimming: 5 bases; junction bases outside the gene matches: 1. This CDR3 is built from 13 residues. The CDR3 DNA is TGTGCCTGGAGTGTACAGGGGTATCAGCCCCAGCATTTT. It translates to CAWSVQGYQPQHF. Using reference TRBV30 and TRBJ1-5 for the parts outside the CDR3, the full variable domain is SQTIHQWPATLVQPVGSPLSLECTVEGTSNPNLYWYRQAAGRGLQLLFYSVGIGQISSEVPQNLSASRPQDRQFILSSKKLLLSDSGFYLCAWSVQGYQPQHFGDGTRLSIL.

V and J are TRBV30 and TRBJ1-6; possible D gene TRBD1, 5 bases. The CDR3 is 16 amino acids. With 4 bases removed from V and 5 bases from J, the gap between germline ends came to 18 bases. Germline CDR1 and CDR2: GTSNPN and SVGIG (reference sequence). CDR3 nucleotides: TGTGCCTGGACCTCAAATCGGGGCCTTGATAATTCACCCCTCCACTTT. Encoded protein: CAWTSNRGLDNSPLHF.

The J gene is TRBJ2-5, the V gene TRBV25-1, with D uncertain. This CDR3 spans 9 amino acids. Germline CDR1 reads MGHDK; CDR2 reads SYGVNS. Trimming cost V 6 bases and J 5 bases, with 1 base left between them. The DNA of the CDR3 is TGTGCCAGCAGGGAGACCCAGTACTTC. Its protein is CASRETQYF.

The J gene is TRBJ1-2, the V gene TRBV5-6; the D is unclear. The germline V gene encodes CDR1 SGHDT and CDR2 YYEEEE. The CDR3 length is 13 residues. V was pared by 2 bases and J by 1 base, with 6 bases between. CDR3 coding DNA: TGTGCCAGCAGCTTTTGGGGTAACTATGGCTACACCTTC. This translates into CASSFWGNYGYTF.

Turning to this clone: This may stem from a read error, because a much larger clone lies one nucleotide away. The CDR3 nucleotides read TGTGCCTGGAGTGGACAGGGATTGGGCTATAGCTACACCTTC. This codes for CAWSGQGLGYSYTF. The chain carries TRBV30 and TRBJ1-2, with TRBD1 matching 7 bases. The CDR3 contains 14 residues. CDR1 is GTSNPN and CDR2 is SVGIG in the germline V gene (reference sequence).

This clone was recorded many times. In the same sample, other DNA sequences code for this CDR3. This sequence joins TRBV18 and TRBJ2-7, with D possibly matching TRBD1 (6 bases). V lost 2 bases and J lost 0, with 11 bases in between. The CDR3 sequence is 15 residues long. CDR1 KGHSH and CDR2 LQKENI come from the germline V gene. As DNA, the CDR3 is TGTGCCAGCTCACCAGAGCAGGGGTCCTCCTACGAGCAGTACTTC. Residues: CASSPEQGSSYEQYF. The full variable domain, its missing parts supplied by reference TRBV18 and TRBJ2-7, is NAGVMQNPRHLVRRRGQEARLRCSPMKGHSHVYWYRQLPEEGLKFMVYLQKENIIDESGMPKERFSAEFPKEGPSILRIQQVVRGDSAAYFCASSPEQGSSYEQYFGPGTRLTVT.

This chain joins TRBV5-8 and TRBJ1-2, with D hard to call. The V gene lost 2 bases and the J gene lost 7 bases, with 3 bases spanning the gap. Looked up from germline, CDR1 is SGHTS and CDR2 is YDEGEE. The length of the CDR3 is 10 residues. The CDR3 protein is CASSFSGYTF. CDR3 coding DNA: TGTGCCAGCAGCTTCTCTGGCTACACCTTC.

The genes are TRBV30 and TRBJ1-5, with 9 bases that match TRBD1. There are 15 residues in the CDR3. Germline V gene data show CDR1 as GTSNPN and CDR2 as SVGIG (reference sequence). V shed 5 bases and J 5 bases; nucleotides not matched to a gene: 10. CDR3 sequence (DNA): TGTGCCTGGGGAAAAACAGGGGGCGGGGATCAGCCCCAGCATTTT. This encodes CAWGKTGGGDQPQHF.

Concerning this clone: The sample contains more than one DNA sequence encoding this CDR3. This sequence joins TRBV6-6 and TRBJ2-7; possible D gene TRBD1, 5 bases. Per germline, CDR1 MNHNY and CDR2 SVGAGI (reference sequence). This CDR3 is built from 14 residues. V lost 6 bases to trimming and J lost 2 bases, with 14 bases between them. The CDR3, as DNA: TGTGCCAGCAGCTACAGTCAGGGCCCCTACGAGCAGTACTTC. Translating gives CASSYSQGPYEQYF.

The V call is TRBV7-8, the J call TRBJ1-5, with TRBD1 identical over 9 bases. Trimming removed 4 bases from V and 2 bases from J; junction bases left unmatched: 3. The CDR3 is 15 residues long. Germline CDR1 and CDR2: SGHVS and FQNEAQ. CDR3 loop: CASSWGQGGNQPQHF. CDR3 coding DNA: TGTGCCAGCAGCTGGGGACAGGGTGGCAATCAGCCCCAGCATTTT.